This T cell receptor (beta chain) comes out of a study of blood T cell repertoires in COVID-19. On the study more broadly: COVID-19 samples collected from the United States, Italy and Spain covered acute and convalescent phases. Nucleic acid was either cDNA or gDNA, and it came from T cells, B-cell-depleted T cells, or PBMCs.

V gave up 10 bases and J gave up 2 bases, with 15 bases separating them. CDR1 and CDR2 from the germline V gene are MNHEY and SMNVEV (reference sequence). There are 14 residues in the CDR3. Methods used by the authors: Estimated nucleated cell counts came from reference gene primer amplification. TCRdb's copy holds only in-frame clones and misses some; the assay was immunoSEQ multiplex PCR. D and trimming were read from the DNA, whereas the V and J calls and clone size are those reported in that table. The sample has under 150,000 clones, about 79% seen once. The sequence came from a woman at least 80 years old with acute or convalescent COVID-19. V is TRBV27 and J is TRBJ2-1, with a weak D call TRBD1 (6 bases). The sequenced material came from peripheral blood. The CDR3 DNA is TGTGCCACCGCGAGGACAGACCCCTACAATGAGCAGTTCTTC. Its protein is CATARTDPYNEQFF.